This T cell receptor beta chain was captured in a study of T cells after yellow fever vaccination. Broader study findings: Clones that expanded after primary vaccination mostly reappeared after the booster (around 96% CD4, 70% to 90% CD8).

This clonotype showed up just a few times. What it binds is unknown. TCRdb passed the 5' RACE reads through MiXCR, listing each CDR3 protein once. Among tens of thousands of distinct CDR3 sequences listed, more than 5.5% were seen once. The sequenced sample was CD8+ T cells sorted from PBMCs, obtained 4 to 5 days after the first yellow fever vaccination. The clonotype originates from a man between 18 and 29 years old who received the YFV17D yellow fever vaccine.

This CDR3 is CASSLAPGSDTQYF. The CDR3 coding sequence is TGTGCCAGCAGCTTAGCGCCGGGGTCAGATACGCAGTATTTT. The chain recombines TRBV7-9 with TRBJ2-3, with a possible D match to TRBD2 (5 bases). From germline, CDR1 is SEHNR and CDR2 FQNEAQ (reference sequence). Deletions cut 0 bases from V and 4 bases from J, with 8 bases between. The CDR3 is 14 amino acids.